The 25 T cell receptor beta chains listed next were all sequenced from one sample in a study of blood T cell repertoires in COVID-19. Assay: immunoSEQ multiplex PCR; the TCRdb copy retains only in-frame clones and omits some. The sample consists of 250,000 to 300,000 clones, 80% to 95% of them appearing once. Sequencing used peripheral blood. The receptor source for this set is a woman younger than 45 with COVID-19, enrolled during active disease.

V and J are TRBV3-1 (or the pseudogene TRBV3-2) and TRBJ1-2; D is unclear. Trimming stripped 0 bases from V and 7 bases from J, with 12 bases between. The CDR3 spans 14 residues. The germline V gene encodes CDR1 LGHDT and CDR2 YNNKEL (reference sequence). The CDR3 DNA reads as TGTGCCAGCAGCCAAGATAAGGGAGTGGGTGGCTACACCTTC. It encodes CASSQDKGVGGYTF.

The chain recombines TRBV4-1 with TRBJ2-2; 7 bases match TRBD1. The CDR3 runs 16 residues. Trimming at V came to 2 bases and at J to 3 bases, leaving 6 bases not matched to a gene. Germline assignment: CDR1 MGHRA and CDR2 YSYEKL. The chain's CDR3 is CASSQRTGADTGELFF. CDR3 DNA: TGCGCCAGCAGCCAAAGAACAGGGGCGGACACCGGGGAGCTGTTTTTT.

V gene TRBV4-2 combines with J gene TRBJ2-7; the match to TRBD2 covers 8 bases. Germline V gives CDR1 LGHNA, CDR2 YNFKEQ. The CDR3 covers 16 residues. V shed 0 bases, J shed 4 bases, and the junction held 8 bases outside the gene matches. CDR3 amino acids: CASSQDYTSGLYEQYF. CDR3 DNA: TGTGCCAGCAGCCAAGATTACACTAGCGGACTGTACGAGCAGTACTTC.

The gene calls are TRBV28 and TRBJ2-7; possible D gene TRBD2, 6 bases. Germline V gene data show CDR1 as MDHEN and CDR2 as SYDVKM. V was cut by 4 bases and J by 2 bases, with 15 bases left in between. There are 15 residues in the CDR3. In DNA, the CDR3 is TGTGCCAGCAGTTCGGGACTGAGGAGCCCCTACGAGCAGTACTTC. Translating gives CASSSGLRSPYEQYF.

This chain uses TRBV29-1 with TRBJ2-1, with 7 bases that match TRBD2. Germline CDR1 reads SQVTM; CDR2 reads ANQGSEA. The CDR3 consists of 14 residues. Unmatched junction bases numbered 12, after V lost 5 bases and J lost 8 bases. The CDR3 DNA follows: TGCAGCGTTCTGAGGCTAGCGGTTGGGGATGAGCAGTTCTTC. This gives the protein CSVLRLAVGDEQFF.

The chain links TRBV3-1 (or the pseudogene TRBV3-2) to TRBJ2-7; D is ambiguous. Germline-derived CDR1 and CDR2 are LGHDT and YNNKEL (reference sequence). V lost 0 bases to trimming and J lost 7 bases, with 4 bases between them. CDR3 size: 11 residues. The CDR3 region has the DNA TGTGCCAGCAGCCAAGAGAGGGAGCAGTACTTC. It codes for CASSQEREQYF.

The chain joins TRBV4-2 to TRBJ1-1, with 7 bases aligning to TRBD1. The V and J ends lost 0 bases and 10 bases, in that order; junction bases with no gene match: 8. CDR1 LGHNA and CDR2 YNFKEQ come from the germline V gene. The CDR3 extends over 14 amino acids. CDR3 protein: CASSQDRTRTGAFF. For the CDR3, the DNA is TGTGCCAGCAGCCAAGATCGAACCAGGACAGGAGCTTTCTTT.

V and J are TRBV7-9 and TRBJ1-1, with a possible D match to TRBD1 (5 bases). The CDR3 is made up of 17 amino acids. V was cut by 5 bases and J by 5 bases, with 24 bases left in between. Germline V gene data show CDR1 as SEHNR and CDR2 as FQNEAQ (reference sequence). The DNA of the CDR3 is TGTGCCAGCAGCCGTCTACATTGGACACCCCAAGGGACTGAAGCTTTCTTT. It is translated as CASSRLHWTPQGTEAFF.

This clone has only a few counts. V usage is TRBV27 and J usage is TRBJ2-2; D remains ambiguous. V was cut by 3 bases and J by 0 bases, with 11 bases left in between. CDR3 length: 16 amino acids. The V gene's germline CDR1 is MNHEY and CDR2 SMNVEV (reference sequence). As DNA, the CDR3 is TGTGCCAGCAGTTTCTACGGGTCCTCGAACACCGGGGAGCTGTTTTTT. It is translated as CASSFYGSSNTGELFF.

To note about this clone: Other nucleotide sequences in the sample specify the same CDR3. The rearrangement uses TRBV19 and TRBJ2-1; 7 bases map to TRBD1. Trimming took 5 bases from V and 1 from J; bases not matched to a gene: 5. CDR3 length equals 15 residues. Germline CDR1 is LNHDA and CDR2 is SQIVND (reference sequence). CDR3 residues: CASSLQTGSYNEQFF. CDR3 nucleotide sequence: TGTGCCAGTAGTCTGCAGACAGGGTCCTACAATGAGCAGTTCTTC.

The CDR3 region is CASSTEDSTNTEAFF. The CDR3 nucleotides read TGTGCCAGCAGCACCGAGGACAGCACTAACACTGAAGCTTTCTTT. V is TRBV7-8 and J is TRBJ1-1; TRBD1 is a possible D gene (6 bases). The CDR3 length is 15 residues. Germline V gives CDR1 SGHVS, CDR2 FQNEAQ. V lost 5 bases and J 2 bases, leaving 15 bases between the germline ends.

The CDR3 here is CATSSGTNSYEQYF. CDR3 nucleotide sequence: TGTGCCACCAGTTCCGGGACAAATTCCTACGAGCAGTACTTC. The chain has TRBV24-1 and TRBJ2-7; possible D gene TRBD1, 6 bases. This CDR3 contains 14 residues. V dropped 6 bases and J dropped 1 base, with 12 bases sitting between them. Germline CDR1 is KGHDR and CDR2 is SFDVKD.

The rearrangement links TRBV19 to TRBJ2-7, with D perhaps TRBD2 (6 bases). The CDR3 runs to 14 residues. Germline-derived CDR1 and CDR2 are LNHDA and SQIVND (reference sequence). V lost 7 bases, J lost 3 bases, and 16 bases lay in between. CDR3 region: CASTAPGLLYEQYF. The CDR3 nucleotides are TGTGCCAGTACCGCACCGGGACTGCTCTACGAGCAGTACTTC.

The CDR3 DNA is TGTGCCAGCAGTTTCAGGGATGGCTCACCCCTCCACTTT. Translated: CASSFRDGSPLHF. The chain has TRBV27 and TRBJ1-6; possible D gene TRBD1, 5 bases. CDR1 is MNHEY and CDR2 is SMNVEV in the germline V gene (reference sequence). The CDR3 extends over 13 amino acids. V lost 3 bases, J lost 10 bases, and 10 bases lay in between.

The chain uses TRBV12-5 and TRBJ2-7; TRBD2 agrees at 13 bases. CDR1 and CDR2 from the germline V gene are LGHNT and FRNRAP. The CDR3 is 14 residues long. J lost 7 bases, V lost 6 bases, and 6 bases had no gene match. This CDR3 is CASGPMGLAGEQYF. The CDR3 region has the DNA TGTGCTAGTGGCCCAATGGGACTAGCGGGGGAGCAGTACTTC. Looking up the rest from reference TRBV12-5 and TRBJ2-7 gives the full variable domain: DARVTQTPRHKVTEMGQEVTMRCQPILGHNTVFWYRQTMMQGLELLAYFRNRAPLDDSGMPKDRFSAEMPDATLATLKIQPSEPRDSAVYFCASGPMGLAGEQYFGPGTRLTVT.

V is TRBV6-5 and J is TRBJ1-1, with TRBD1 matching 8 bases. V trimming: 0 bases; J trimming: 5 bases; junction bases outside the gene matches: 8. The CDR3 runs to 16 residues. The germline V gene encodes CDR1 MNHEY and CDR2 SVGAGI. The CDR3 loop reads CASSYSQTGVRTEAFF. The CDR3 nucleotides are TGTGCCAGCAGTTACTCTCAGACAGGGGTTAGGACTGAAGCTTTCTTT.

This chain uses TRBV27 with TRBJ2-1; possible D gene TRBD2, 6 bases. CDR1 and CDR2 (germline): MNHEY, SMNVEV (reference sequence). There are 17 residues in the CDR3. V lost 4 bases, J lost 2 bases, and 18 bases lay in between. Here the CDR3 DNA reads TGTGCCAGCAGTTCACTACGCATGGGGAGGACCTACAATGAGCAGTTCTTC. Its protein is CASSSLRMGRTYNEQFF.

The chain carries TRBV7-9 and TRBJ2-1; unclear D gene. V dropped 5 bases and J dropped 0 bases, with 17 bases sitting between them. Germline V gene sequence: CDR1 SEHNR, CDR2 FQNEAQ (reference sequence). This CDR3 has 17 amino acids. CDR3 nucleotide sequence: TGTGCCAGCAGCCCCCCCTTTCGTTTTAGCTCCTACAATGAGCAGTTCTTC. Amino acids: CASSPPFRFSSYNEQFF.

This clone has a single count. The genes are TRBV27 and TRBJ2-3; a possible D gene is TRBD1 (5 bases). This CDR3 spans 14 amino acids. The germline V and J ends were trimmed by 4 bases and 2 bases, with 10 bases remaining between them. Germline CDR1 is MNHEY and CDR2 is SMNVEV (reference sequence). In nucleotides, the CDR3 is TGTGCCAGCAGTTCTTTAGGGGCCACAGATACGCAGTATTTT. This encodes CASSSLGATDTQYF.

Concerning this clone itself: This same CDR3 is encoded by further DNA sequences in the sample. J is TRBJ1-2 and V is TRBV27; weak D call: TRBD1 (6 bases). The CDR3 spans 12 residues. The germline CDR1 and CDR2 sequences are MNHEY and SMNVEV (reference sequence). V was trimmed by 4 bases and J by 6 bases, leaving 9 bases between them. The CDR3 DNA sequence: TGTGCCAGCAGTTCGACAGGAAATGGCTACACCTTC. Its translation is CASSSTGNGYTF.

The chain couples TRBV24-1 to TRBJ2-1, with 7 bases that match TRBD2. The germline V gene has CDR1 KGHDR and CDR2 SFDVKD. Trimming took 4 bases from V and 3 from J; bases not matched to a gene: 5. This CDR3 is built from 15 residues. The CDR3 nucleotides are TGTGCCACCAGTGAGTTGGGACTAATCTACAATGAGCAGTTCTTC. Its translation is CATSELGLIYNEQFF.

The rearrangement joins TRBV3-1 (or the pseudogene TRBV3-2) to TRBJ2-3; perhaps TRBD2 as D (7 bases). The ends were cut back, 1 base at V and 3 bases at J, with 14 bases in the middle. This CDR3 contains 16 residues. Per germline, CDR1 LGHDT and CDR2 YNNKEL (reference sequence). This CDR3 reads CASSQGGGPGTDTQYF. DNA of the CDR3: TGTGCCAGCAGCCAAGGGGGGGGGCCGGGAACAGATACGCAGTATTTT.

The chain has TRBV19 and TRBJ1-2, with 12 bases lining up with TRBD1. CDR1 and CDR2 (germline): LNHDA, SQIVND (reference sequence). The CDR3 covers 14 residues. Trimming removed 9 bases from V and 4 bases from J; junction bases left unmatched: 6. CDR3 sequence (DNA): TGTGCCAGCACCGGGACAGGGGGCGGCTATGGCTACACCTTC. Translating it yields CASTGTGGGYGYTF.

This rearrangement joins TRBV12-5 to TRBJ2-3, with 11 bases identical to TRBD1. CDR3 size: 17 residues. Germline assignment: CDR1 LGHNT and CDR2 FRNRAP. After removal of 4 bases from V and 7 bases from J, the junction contained 13 bases not matched to a gene. The CDR3 is CASGSPGQGDPRNTQYF. CDR3 nucleotides: TGTGCTAGTGGTTCCCCGGGACAGGGGGACCCCCGGAATACGCAGTATTTT.

This rearrangement joins TRBV19 to TRBJ1-5, with 7 bases fitting TRBD1. The CDR3 runs 16 residues. V lost 6 bases, J lost 3 bases, and 11 bases stayed unmatched. Germline V CDR1 and CDR2: LNHDA, SQIVND (reference sequence). CDR3 DNA sequence: TGTGCCAGTAGATTGGGCGGACAGGCCTACAATCAGCCCCAGCATTTT. It yields the protein CASRLGGQAYNQPQHF.